This T cell receptor (beta chain) was identified during a study of T cell responses to AZD1222 COVID-19 vaccine. Trimming cost V 2 bases and J 5 bases; bases outside gene matches: 9. CDR1 and CDR2 from the germline V gene are MNHEY and SVGEGT. This CDR3 is built from 18 residues. A few counts support this clone. Antigen unknown. Study-level points and caveats: Among vaccine-associated CD4 TCRs, coverage spanned spike, with dominance at 160-218 and 743-854. Seropositive at baseline were only six or seven AZD1222 recipients. The reported proportion of spike-specific TCRs targeting unmutated variant regions was nearly half.

The assay was immunoSEQ multiplex PCR, and TCRdb's table has in-frame clones only and misses some. The table has about 140,000 clones, approximately 90% seen once. The sequencing used peripheral blood, collected 28 days after the second AZD1222 dose. The source is an adult who received the AZD1222 COVID-19 vaccine. This chain links TRBV6-2 or TRBV6-3 with TRBJ1-4; 12 bases agree with TRBD1. CDR3 protein: CASSYLGTGGRRNEKLFF. CDR3 in DNA: TGTGCCAGCAGTTACCTCGGGACAGGGGGCCGACGCAATGAAAAACTGTTTTTT.